This TCR beta chain was sequenced for a study of blood T cells in healthy people across ages. Sample-barcoded 5' priming and a J-beta primer mix drove a second PCR of roughly 6 to 12 cycles. Each cDNA molecule carried a tag from a template-switch adaptor that contained 12 random nucleotides. Using its own MiXCR run on the 5' RACE reads, TCRdb lists one record per CDR3 protein. The sample has fewer than 600,000 distinct CDR3 sequences, about 29% seen once. The CDR3 contains 12 residues. V trimming: 5 bases; J trimming: 8 bases; junction bases outside the gene matches: 3. The data also belong to a second study, concerning T cells of mothers and their children.

V gene TRBV12-3 or TRBV12-4 combines with J gene TRBJ2-1, with 7 bases fitting TRBD1. Input material: blood. The sequence was obtained from a boy between 2 and 10 years old in good health. The CDR3 region has the DNA TGTGCCAGCAGTCAGACAGGGCATGAGCAGTTCTTC. It yields the protein CASSQTGHEQFF.